A selection of T cell receptor beta chains follows, all from one sample in a study of blood T cell repertoires in COVID-19. The repertoire was sequenced with immunoSEQ multiplex PCR; TCRdb's copy has only in-frame clones and lacks some. The data contain about 100,000 clones, 85% to 95% of them singletons. The sequencing input was peripheral blood. The receptors stem from a man between 50 and 59 years old with active COVID-19. The CDR3 runs from the conserved cysteine through the conserved F or W. D genes are given only for firm matches. Clone size is stated in some rows and not others, as once, few, many or a class when expanded.

CDR3 protein,CDR3 DNA,J gene,D gene,clone size,V gene
CASRGLPPLSPYNEQFF,TGTGCCAGCCGAGGACTTCCTCCTCTCTCTCCCTACAATGAGCAGTTCTTC,TRBJ2-1,.,.,TRBV2
CASSLDDSKGQPQHF,TGTGCCAGCTCACTGGACGACAGCAAAGGTCAGCCCCAGCATTTT,TRBJ1-5,.,few,TRBV18
CASSERAGATYEQYF,TGCGCCAGCAGTGAGAGAGCGGGGGCAACCTACGAGCAGTACTTC,TRBJ2-7,TRBD2,.,TRBV10-2
CASSSSGTEAFF,TGTGCCAGCAGCAGCTCAGGCACTGAAGCTTTCTTT,TRBJ1-1,.,.,TRBV12-3/TRBV12-4
CATRSAPQALFF,TGTGCCACCAGGTCAGCCCCCCAGGCGCTGTTTTTT,TRBJ2-2,.,.,TRBV12-3/TRBV12-4
CSQRAGETQYF,TGCAGCCAGAGGGCGGGGGAGACCCAGTACTTC,TRBJ2-5,.,.,TRBV29-1
CASSLTPSSPYTDTQYF,TGTGCCAGCAGCTTAACCCCCTCCTCCCCCTACACAGATACGCAGTATTTT,TRBJ2-3,.,.,TRBV7-3
CASSDWGGRPNTEAFF,TGTGCCAGCAGTGACTGGGGAGGGCGACCGAACACTGAAGCTTTCTTT,TRBJ1-1,.,.,TRBV25-1
CASSTEDRGTGELFF,TGTGCCAGCAGTACTGAGGACCGGGGAACCGGGGAGCTGTTTTTT,TRBJ2-2,.,.,TRBV28
CASSRSPGLLDGNTIYF,TGTGCCAGCAGCCGCAGCCCGGGGTTACTGGATGGAAACACCATATATTTT,TRBJ1-3,.,once,TRBV3-1/TRBV3-2